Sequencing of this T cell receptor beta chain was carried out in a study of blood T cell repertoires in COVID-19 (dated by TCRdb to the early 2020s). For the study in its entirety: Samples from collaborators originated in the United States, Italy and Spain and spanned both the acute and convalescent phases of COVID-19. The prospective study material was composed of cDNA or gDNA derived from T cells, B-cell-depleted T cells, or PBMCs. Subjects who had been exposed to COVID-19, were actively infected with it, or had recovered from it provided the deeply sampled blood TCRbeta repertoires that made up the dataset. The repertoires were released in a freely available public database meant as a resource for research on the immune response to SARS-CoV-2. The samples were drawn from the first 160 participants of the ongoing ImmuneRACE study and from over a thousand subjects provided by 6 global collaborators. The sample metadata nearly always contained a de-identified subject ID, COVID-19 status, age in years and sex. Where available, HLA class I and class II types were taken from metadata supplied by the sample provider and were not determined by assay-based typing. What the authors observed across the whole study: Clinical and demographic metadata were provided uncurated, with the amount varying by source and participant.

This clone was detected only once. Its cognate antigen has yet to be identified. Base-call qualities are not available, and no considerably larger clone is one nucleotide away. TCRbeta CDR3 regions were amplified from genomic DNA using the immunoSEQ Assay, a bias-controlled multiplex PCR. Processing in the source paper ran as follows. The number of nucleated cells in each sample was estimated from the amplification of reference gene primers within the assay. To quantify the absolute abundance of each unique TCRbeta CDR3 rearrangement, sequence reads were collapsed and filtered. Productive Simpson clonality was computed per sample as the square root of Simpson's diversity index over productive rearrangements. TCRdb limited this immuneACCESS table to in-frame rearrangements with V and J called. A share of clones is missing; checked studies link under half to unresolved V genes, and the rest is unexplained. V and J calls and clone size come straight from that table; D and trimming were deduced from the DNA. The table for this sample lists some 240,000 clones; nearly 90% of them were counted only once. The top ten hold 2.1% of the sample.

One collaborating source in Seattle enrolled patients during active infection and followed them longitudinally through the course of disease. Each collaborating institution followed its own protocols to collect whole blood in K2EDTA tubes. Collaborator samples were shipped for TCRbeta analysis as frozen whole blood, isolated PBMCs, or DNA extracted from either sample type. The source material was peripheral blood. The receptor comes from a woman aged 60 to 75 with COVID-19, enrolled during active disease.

The DNA sequence reads TGTGCCAGCAGACAGGGATTTGGCACTGAAGCTTTCTTT. The translation is CASRQGFGTEAFF. The chain is encoded by TRBV3-1 (or the pseudogene TRBV3-2) joined to TRBJ1-1, and perhaps TRBD1 as D gene, on 6 matching bases. V is pared back by 6 bases and J by 4 bases, with 12 bases lying between the germline termini. CDR1 is given as LGHDT and CDR2 as YNNKEL, both from the germline V gene (reference sequence). Counted from cysteine to phenylalanine, this CDR3 has 13 amino acids. The DNA shown is the 39-base CDR3, in frame from base 1.